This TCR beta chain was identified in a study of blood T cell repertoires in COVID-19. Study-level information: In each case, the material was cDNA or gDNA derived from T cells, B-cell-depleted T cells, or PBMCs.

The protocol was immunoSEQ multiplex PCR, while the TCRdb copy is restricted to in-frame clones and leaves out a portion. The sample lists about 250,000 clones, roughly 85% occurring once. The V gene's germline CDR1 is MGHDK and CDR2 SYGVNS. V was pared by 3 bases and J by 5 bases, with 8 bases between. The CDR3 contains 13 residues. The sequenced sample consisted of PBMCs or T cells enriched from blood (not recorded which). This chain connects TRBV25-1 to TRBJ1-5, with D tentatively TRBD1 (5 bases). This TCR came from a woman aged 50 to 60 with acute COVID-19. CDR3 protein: CASSDAGHQPQHF. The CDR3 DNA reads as TGTGCCAGCAGTGACGCGGGACATCAGCCCCAGCATTTT.